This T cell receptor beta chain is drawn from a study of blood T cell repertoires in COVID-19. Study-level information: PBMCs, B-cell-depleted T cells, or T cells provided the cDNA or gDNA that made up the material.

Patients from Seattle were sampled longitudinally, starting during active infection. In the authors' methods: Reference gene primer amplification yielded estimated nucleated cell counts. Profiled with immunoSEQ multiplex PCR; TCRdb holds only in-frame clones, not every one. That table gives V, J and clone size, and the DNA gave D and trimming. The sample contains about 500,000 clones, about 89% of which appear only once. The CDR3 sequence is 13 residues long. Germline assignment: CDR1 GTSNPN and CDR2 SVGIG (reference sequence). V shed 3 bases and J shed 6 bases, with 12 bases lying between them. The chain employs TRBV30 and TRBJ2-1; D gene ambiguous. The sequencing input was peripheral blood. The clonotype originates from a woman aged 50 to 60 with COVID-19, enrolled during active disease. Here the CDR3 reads CAWRYSFSNEQFF. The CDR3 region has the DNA TGTGCCTGGAGGTATTCCTTTTCCAATGAGCAGTTCTTC.